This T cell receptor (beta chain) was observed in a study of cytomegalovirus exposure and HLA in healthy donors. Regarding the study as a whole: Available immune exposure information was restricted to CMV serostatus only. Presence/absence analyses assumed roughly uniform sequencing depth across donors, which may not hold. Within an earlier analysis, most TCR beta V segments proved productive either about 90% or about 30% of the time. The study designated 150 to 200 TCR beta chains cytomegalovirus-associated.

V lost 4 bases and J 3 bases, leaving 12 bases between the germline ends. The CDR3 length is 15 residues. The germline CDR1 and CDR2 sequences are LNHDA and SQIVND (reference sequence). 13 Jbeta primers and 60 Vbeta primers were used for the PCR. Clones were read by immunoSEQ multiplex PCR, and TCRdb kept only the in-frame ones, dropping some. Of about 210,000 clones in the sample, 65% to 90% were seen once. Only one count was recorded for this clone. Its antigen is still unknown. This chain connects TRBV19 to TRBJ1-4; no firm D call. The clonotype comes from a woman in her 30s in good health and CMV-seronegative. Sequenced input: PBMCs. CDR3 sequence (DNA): TGTGCCAGTAGTAGAGCGGAGGGCCCTAATGAAAAACTGTTTTTT. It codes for CASSRAEGPNEKLFF.